These 19 T cell receptor beta chains were all obtained from the same sample, sequenced in a study of CD8 T cells in Susac syndrome. With random hexamers, 0.5 to 1 ug RNA was reverse transcribed. TCRdb re-called the immunoSEQ multiplex PCR reads with MiXCR, one entry per CDR3 protein. Here the sample spans 140,000 to 150,000 distinct CDR3 sequences, around 95% being singletons. The sample comprised CD4+ T cells from PBMCs. The source of these receptors is a human donor with multiple sclerosis.

The rearrangement joins TRBV7-3 to TRBJ2-3; no reliable D call. The CDR3 spans 16 residues. The V end lost 0 bases, the J end lost 2 bases, and 12 bases lay between the germline ends. Germline V gene data show CDR1 as SGHTA and CDR2 as FQGTGA. The DNA for the CDR3 is TGTGCCAGCAGCTTAACAGCTAGATCTGTCACAGATACGCAGTATTTT. Protein: CASSLTARSVTDTQYF. The variable domain in full, completed from reference TRBV7-3 and TRBJ2-3, reads GAGVSQTPSNKVTEKGKYVELRCDPISGHTALYWYRQSLGQGPEFLIYFQGTGAADDSGLPNDRFFAVRPEGSVSTLKIQRTERGDSAVYLCASSLTARSVTDTQYFGPGTRLTVL.

The chain has TRBV30 and TRBJ1-6; D not certain. Trimming took off 4 bases at V and 2 bases at J, with 9 bases between the two ends. This CDR3 comprises 14 residues. Germline CDR1 is GTSNPN and CDR2 is SVGIG (reference sequence). The CDR3 DNA sequence: TGTGCCTGGACCCTAGGCCCCTATAATTCACCCCTCCACTTT. Its protein product is CAWTLGPYNSPLHF.

The chain carries TRBV3-1 and TRBJ2-2; 8 positions agree with TRBD1. V gave up 3 bases and J gave up 1 base; unmatched junction bases: 4. The CDR3 runs to 16 residues. The germline V gene encodes CDR1 LGHDT and CDR2 YNNKEL (reference sequence). CDR3 residues: CASSQRQGMNTGELFF. CDR3 bases: TGTGCCAGCAGCCAGAGACAGGGGATGAACACCGGGGAGCTGTTTTTT.

V gene TRBV19 combines with J gene TRBJ2-7, with D maybe TRBD2 (5 bases). Trimming removed 6 bases at V and 2 bases at J, with 17 bases between. Germline loops: CDR1 LNHDA, CDR2 SQIVND (reference sequence). The CDR3 has 15 residues. The CDR3 sequence is CASSPLGGPPYEQYF. The CDR3, as DNA: TGTGCCAGTAGCCCCCTGGGCGGGCCTCCCTACGAGCAGTACTTC.

The rearrangement uses TRBV30 and TRBJ1-4; D is unclear. V lost 8 bases and J 5 bases, leaving 6 bases between the germline ends. Germline values: CDR1 GTSNPN, CDR2 SVGIG (reference sequence). The CDR3 totals 10 residues. CDR3 in DNA: TGTGCCGGACTAAATGAAAAACTGTTTTTT. It translates to CAGLNEKLFF.

This chain joins TRBV4-1 and TRBJ2-5, with D unresolved. Between the trimmed V and J ends, which lost 1 base and 0 bases, there was a span of 15 bases. The CDR3 spans 17 residues. In germline, CDR1 is MGHRA, CDR2 YSYEKL. CDR3 bases: TGCGCCAGCAGCCAAGGGCAACGACGTTGGTACCAAGAGACCCAGTACTTC. It codes for CASSQGQRRWYQETQYF.

The CDR3 DNA is TGCAGTGCTAAAATTCCCAGGGCCTACGAGCAGTACTTC. It codes for CSAKIPRAYEQYF. This chain links TRBV20-1 with TRBJ2-7; a weak D match, TRBD1 (5 bases). V was cut by 4 bases and J by 2 bases, with 12 bases left in between. This CDR3 is built from 13 residues. Looked up from germline, CDR1 is DFQATT and CDR2 is SNEGSKA (reference sequence).

The rearrangement links TRBV15 to TRBJ2-7, with TRBD2 as a possible D gene (5 bases). This CDR3 is built from 15 residues. Germline CDR1 is LNHNV and CDR2 is YYDKDF (reference sequence). With 1 base removed from V and 5 bases from J, the gap between germline ends came to 15 bases. The CDR3 region is CATSRGRSSGDEQYF. The CDR3 DNA sequence: TGTGCCACCAGCAGAGGGAGGTCATCTGGGGACGAGCAGTACTTC. Filled out from reference TRBV15 and TRBJ2-7, the complete variable domain reads DAMVIQNPRYQVTQFGKPVTLSCSQTLNHNVMYWYQQKSSQAPKLLFHYYDKDFNNEADTPDNFQSRRPNTSFCFLDIRSPGLGDTAMYLCATSRGRSSGDEQYFGPGTRLTVT.

The V call is TRBV5-4, the J call TRBJ2-7; 10 bases are shared with TRBD1. The CDR3 loop spans 14 amino acids. The V gene end was trimmed by 3 bases and the J gene end by 5 bases; junction bases not matched to a gene: 5. Germline V lookup: CDR1 SGHNT, CDR2 YYREEE (reference sequence). DNA of the CDR3: TGTGCCAGCAGCTACCGGGACAGGGGCCACGAGCAGTACTTC. It translates to CASSYRDRGHEQYF. Drawing the rest from reference TRBV5-4 and TRBJ2-7, the complete variable domain is ETGVTQSPTHLIKTRGQQVTLRCSSQSGHNTVSWYQQALGQGPQFIFQYYREEENGRGNFPPRFSGLQFPNYSSELNVNALELDDSALYLCASSYRDRGHEQYFGPGTRLTVT.

The chain links TRBV3-1 to TRBJ1-1; no definite D call. This CDR3 contains 15 residues. The germline V and J ends were trimmed by 1 base and 1 base, with 10 bases remaining between them. CDR1 and CDR2 (germline): LGHDT, YNNKEL (reference sequence). This chain's CDR3 is CASSQAASQNTEAFF. The CDR3, as DNA: TGTGCCAGCAGCCAAGCCGCCAGCCAGAACACTGAAGCTTTCTTT.

This chain links TRBV29-1 with TRBJ2-1, with 7 bases aligning to TRBD1. CDR3 length: 13 amino acids. Germline lookup yields CDR1 SQVTM and CDR2 ANQGSEA. The V segment lost 7 bases and the J segment 7 bases; nucleotides outside the gene matches: 10. In DNA form, the CDR3 reads TGCAGCGGGGGTCGGACAGGTTTTAATGAGCAGTTCTTC. This codes for CSGGRTGFNEQFF.

This sequence joins TRBV25-1 and TRBJ2-7, with D possibly matching TRBD1 (6 bases). The CDR3 loop spans 15 amino acids. Germline CDR1 is MGHDK and CDR2 is SYGVNS. The V end was cut by 3 bases, the J end by 5 bases, with 17 bases between. Here the CDR3 DNA reads TGTGCCAGCAGTGACCCCCCGGGACAAGGCGACGAGCAGTACTTC. The encoded protein is CASSDPPGQGDEQYF.

The V and J genes are TRBV6-5 and TRBJ2-2, with 8 positions matching TRBD2. Looked up from germline, CDR1 is MNHEY and CDR2 is SVGAGI. V was pared by 0 bases and J by 7 bases, with 7 bases of the junction left unmatched. The CDR3 contains 16 residues. The CDR3 loop reads CASSYSIGRAGGELFF. The CDR3 nucleotides read TGTGCCAGCAGTTACTCGATCGGGAGGGCCGGCGGGGAGCTGTTTTTT.

The rearrangement links TRBV28 to TRBJ2-7; possibly TRBD1 or TRBD2 for D (5 bases each). The CDR3 loop spans 15 amino acids. The germline V and J ends were trimmed by 6 bases and 5 bases, with 20 bases remaining between them. The germline V gene has CDR1 MDHEN and CDR2 SYDVKM. The DNA of the CDR3 is TGTGCCAGCAGGCCCCCGGGACCGATCGCTGACGAGCAGTACTTC. It translates to CASRPPGPIADEQYF.

The V and J genes are TRBV20-1 and TRBJ2-7; TRBD1 might be the D (6 bases). The germline V and J ends were trimmed by 3 bases and 0 bases, with 12 bases remaining between them. Germline CDR1 reads DFQATT; CDR2 reads SNEGSKA (reference sequence). The CDR3 is 14 amino acids. In DNA, the CDR3 is TGCAGTGCTAGGGGGACAACGAGCTCCTACGAGCAGTACTTC. Its translation: CSARGTTSSYEQYF.

The chain uses TRBV6-2 or TRBV6-3 and TRBJ2-7; no definite D call. Germline V gene data show CDR1 as MNHEY and CDR2 as SVGEGT. CDR3 size: 12 residues. Trimming removed 2 bases at V and 2 bases at J, with 4 bases between. The CDR3 DNA reads TGTGCCAGCAGTTACCGACCCTACGAGCAGTACTTC. Protein: CASSYRPYEQYF.

V usage is TRBV7-2 and J usage is TRBJ1-1; unclear D gene. This CDR3 region has 18 residues. Deletions cut 1 base from V and 0 bases from J, with 18 bases between. CDR1 and CDR2 (germline): SGHTA, FQGNSA. DNA of the CDR3: TGTGCCAGCAGCTTAGAGGGCCTCCCCCGACCGGTGAACACTGAAGCTTTCTTT. This gives the protein CASSLEGLPRPVNTEAFF.

The chain has TRBV19 and TRBJ2-7, with no clear D. From germline, CDR1 is LNHDA and CDR2 SQIVND (reference sequence). The V end lost 3 bases, the J end lost 3 bases, and 12 bases lay between the germline ends. The CDR3 loop spans 14 amino acids. CDR3 amino acids: CASSIGRGVYEQYF. Written as DNA, the CDR3 is TGTGCCAGTAGTATTGGTCGTGGAGTCTACGAGCAGTACTTC. The whole variable domain, filled in from reference TRBV19 and TRBJ2-7, reads DGGITQSPKYLFRKEGQNVTLSCEQNLNHDAMYWYRQDPGQGLRLIYYSQIVNDFQKGDIAEGYSVSREKKESFPLTVTSAQKNPTAFYLCASSIGRGVYEQYFGPGTRLTVT.

This chain links TRBV2 with TRBJ2-7; no firm D call. With 6 bases removed from V and 6 bases from J, the gap between germline ends came to 15 bases. The CDR3 is 13 residues long. Germline V lookup: CDR1 SNHLY, CDR2 FYNNEI. The CDR3 bases are TGTGCCAGCAGGCCGACCTACATGGGCGAGCAGTACTTC. Protein sequence: CASRPTYMGEQYF.